This TCR beta chain was documented in a study of Graves' ophthalmopathy and Graves' hyperthyroidism. The sample holds a few counts of this clonotype. The V and J ends lost 4 bases and 7 bases respectively, with 13 bases between them. CDR1 SEHNR and CDR2 FQNEAQ come from the germline V gene (reference sequence). The CDR3 is 14 residues long. The PBMCs used were ones drawn from about 9.7 ml of fresh peripheral blood. RNA served as the template for amplifying TCR beta CDR3 regions. HTBI primers served in a first-round RT-PCR, which a second-round multiplex PCR followed. TCRdb passed the multiplex PCR reads through MiXCR, listing each CDR3 protein once. The sample records 230,000 or so distinct CDR3 sequences, 45% being singletons.

The chain combines TRBV7-9 with TRBJ1-4, with D perhaps matching TRBD1 (5 bases). The source is an adult man with Graves' ophthalmopathy. The sample comprised peripheral blood. This chain's CDR3 is CASSSPRDGEKLFF. CDR3 nucleotide sequence: TGTGCCAGCAGCTCGCCCAGGGATGGTGAAAAACTGTTTTTT.